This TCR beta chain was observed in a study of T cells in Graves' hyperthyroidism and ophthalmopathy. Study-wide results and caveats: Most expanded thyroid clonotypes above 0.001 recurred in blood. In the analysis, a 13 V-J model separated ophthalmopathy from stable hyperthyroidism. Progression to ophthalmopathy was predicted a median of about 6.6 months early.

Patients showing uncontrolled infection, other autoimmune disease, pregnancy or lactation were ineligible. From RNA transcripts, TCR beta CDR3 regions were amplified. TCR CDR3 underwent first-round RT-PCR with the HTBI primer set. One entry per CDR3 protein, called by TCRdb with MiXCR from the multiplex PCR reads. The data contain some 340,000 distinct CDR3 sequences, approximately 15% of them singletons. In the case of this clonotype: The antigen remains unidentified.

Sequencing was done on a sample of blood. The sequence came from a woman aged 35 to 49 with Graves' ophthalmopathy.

The CDR3 nucleotides read TGCAGTGCTAGAGTCAGCAGGTCCAATCAGCCCCAGCATTTT. Protein sequence: CSARVSRSNQPQHF. This sequence joins TRBV20-1 and TRBJ1-5; D is uncertain. From germline, CDR1 is DFQATT and CDR2 SNEGSKA (reference sequence). This CDR3 has 14 residues. V was trimmed by 1 base and J by 3 bases, leaving 10 bases between them.